This T cell receptor beta chain originates from a study of spatial heterogeneity in lung cancer (dated by TCRdb to the late 2010s). In the study overall: More beta-chain than alpha-chain transcripts were consistently detected, likely reflecting higher beta-chain transcript abundance. At surgery, both alpha and beta chains were TCR-sequenced in 200 to 250 tumor regions, fewer than 85 matched nontumor lung samples and around 50 PBMC samples. In the raw uncorrected reads, each unique combination of TCR and UMI appeared more than ten times on average. The study quantitatively compared TCR alpha and beta repertoires across multiple tumor regions, matched nontumor lung and blood in non-small cell lung cancer. Nonsynonymous mutation counts, determined by whole-exome sequencing of tumor tissue, were related to TCR repertoire features. Broader findings and caveats from the paper: Additional single-cell paired TCR alpha and beta sequencing was considered necessary to confirm, at a functional level, the hypothesis that regional TCRs recognize regional mutations. Ubiquitous expanded tumor TCRs showed up in blood more often at tumor resection than at routine follow-up.

Receptor amplification or capture employed 5' RACE. Instrument used: NextSeq 500. In the TCR library protocol, a unique molecular identifier was attached to each TCR cDNA molecule so that PCR and sequencing errors could be corrected. The authors processed their data as follows. TCR identification, UMI-based error correction and CDR3 extraction were all carried out with Decombinator tools. TCRs above a frequency of 2 per 1,000, corresponding to the top 1% of the tumor frequency distribution, were defined as expanded. Rényi diversity was computed with the R vegan package after subsampling each repertoire 100 times to 5,000 TCRs. To build CDR3 similarity networks, amino acid triplet string-kernel similarity was used, and CDR3s were connected when their pairwise similarity was above 0.82. TCRdb ran its own pipeline on the public reads, namely fastp trimming at Q25 and MiXCR clone calling, and kept in-frame beta chains. Here each entry gathers all rows of one CDR3 protein and keeps the most common genes and DNA. In this record, the V and J calls reflect TCRdb's handling and not the investigators' own analysis. The sample table shows around 74,000 distinct CDR3 sequences, and 10% to 15% are seen once. The ten most abundant clones make up 6.5% to 8.5% of the sample.

As to this clonotype: Its antigen is not yet known. Base-call qualities are not available, and no considerably larger clone is one nucleotide away.

Sample time point, as interpreted from the label and publication: sample taken at primary tumor resection. Without any cell sorting, TCR sequencing was performed on whole RNA extracted either from tumor and nontumor lung tissue or from cryopreserved PBMC samples. Samples were obtained from about 69 patients with early-stage, untreated non-small cell lung cancer from the lung TRACERx cohort. Only patients with enough RNA available from two or more tumor regions were chosen for TCR sequencing. V is shortened by 2 bases, J by 6 bases, and the region joining them spans 13 bases. From the cysteine through the phenylalanine, the CDR3 covers 14 amino acids. Only the CDR3 region is kept as DNA, spanning 42 bases read in frame from base 1. The germline V gene sets CDR1 to KGHSH and CDR2 to LQKENI.

The sample was PBMCs, taken at surgery. The receptor comes from a male donor with early-stage non-small cell lung cancer. The chain is made from TRBV18 and TRBJ1-1, with TRBD1 as a weak D call on 5 bases. The sequence in DNA is TGTGCCAGCTCACCATCGGTCGGGGCATCTGAAGCTTTCTTT. It codes for CASSPSVGASEAFF.